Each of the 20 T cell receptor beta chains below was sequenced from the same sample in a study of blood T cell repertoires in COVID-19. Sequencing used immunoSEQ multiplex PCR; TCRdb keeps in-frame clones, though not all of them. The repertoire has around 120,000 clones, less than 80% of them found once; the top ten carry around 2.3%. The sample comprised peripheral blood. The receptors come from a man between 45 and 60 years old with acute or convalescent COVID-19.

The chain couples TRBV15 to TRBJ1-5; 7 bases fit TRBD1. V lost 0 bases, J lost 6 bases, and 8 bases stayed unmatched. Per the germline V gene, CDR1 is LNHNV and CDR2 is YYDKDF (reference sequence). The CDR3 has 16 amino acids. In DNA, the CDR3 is TGTGCCACCAGCAGAGATGAGGGGGCCTCGGGTCAGCCCCAGCATTTT. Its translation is CATSRDEGASGQPQHF.

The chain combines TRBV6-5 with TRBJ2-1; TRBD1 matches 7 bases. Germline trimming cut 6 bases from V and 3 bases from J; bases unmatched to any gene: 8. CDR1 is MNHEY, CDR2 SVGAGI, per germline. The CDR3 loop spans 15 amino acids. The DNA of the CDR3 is TGTGCCAGCAGGGACAGGCCCGGTGGCTACAATGAGCAGTTCTTC. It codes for CASRDRPGGYNEQFF.

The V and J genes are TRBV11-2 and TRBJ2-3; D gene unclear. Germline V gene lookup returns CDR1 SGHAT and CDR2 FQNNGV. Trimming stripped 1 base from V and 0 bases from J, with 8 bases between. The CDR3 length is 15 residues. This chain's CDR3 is CASSLVARSTDTQYF. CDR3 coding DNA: TGTGCCAGCAGCTTAGTGGCTAGGAGCACAGATACGCAGTATTTT. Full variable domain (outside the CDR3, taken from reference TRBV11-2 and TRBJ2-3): EAGVAQSPRYKIIEKRQSVAFWCNPISGHATLYWYQQILGQGPKLLIQFQNNGVVDDSQLPKDRFSAERLKGVDSTLKIQPAKLEDSAVYLCASSLVARSTDTQYFGPGTRLTVL.

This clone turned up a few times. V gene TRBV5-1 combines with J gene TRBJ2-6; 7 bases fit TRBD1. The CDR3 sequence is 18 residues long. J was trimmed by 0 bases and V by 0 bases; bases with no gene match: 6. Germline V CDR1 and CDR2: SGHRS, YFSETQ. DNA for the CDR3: TGCGCCAGCAGCTTGGGGAATGCAGGGGGCTCTGGGGCCAACGTCCTGACTTTC. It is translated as CASSLGNAGGSGANVLTF.

The CDR3 DNA reads TGCGCCAGCAGTGAGCTCCGGGACAGCCTTAACTCTGGGGCCAACGTCCTGACTTTC. Amino acid sequence: CASSELRDSLNSGANVLTF. The gene calls are TRBV10-2 and TRBJ2-6; TRBD1 aligns across 7 bases. Germline V gene data show CDR1 as WSHSY and CDR2 as SAAADI. The CDR3 spans 19 residues. V dropped 2 bases and J dropped 0; count of bases not matched to a gene: 10.

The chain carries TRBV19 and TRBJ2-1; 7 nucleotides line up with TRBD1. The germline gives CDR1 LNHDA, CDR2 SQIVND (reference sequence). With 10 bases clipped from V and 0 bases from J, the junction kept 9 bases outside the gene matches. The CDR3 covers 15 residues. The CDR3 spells CATDTGALSYNEQFF. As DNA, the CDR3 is TGTGCCACCGATACAGGGGCCCTCTCCTACAATGAGCAGTTCTTC.

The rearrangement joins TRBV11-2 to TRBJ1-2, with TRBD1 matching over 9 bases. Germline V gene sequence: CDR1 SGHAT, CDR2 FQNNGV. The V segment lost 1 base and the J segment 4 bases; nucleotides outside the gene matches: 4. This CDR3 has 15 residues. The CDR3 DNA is TGTGCCAGCAGCTTAGCGGGGACAGGGATCTATGGCTACACCTTC. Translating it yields CASSLAGTGIYGYTF.

CDR3 in amino acids: CASSSRQGAFSEAFF. The CDR3 nucleotides read TGTGCCAGCAGCTCACGACAGGGGGCTTTTTCTGAAGCTTTCTTT. The genes are TRBV7-3 and TRBJ1-1; 10 bases align to TRBD1. Germline CDR1 is SGHTA and CDR2 is FQGTGA. This CDR3 has 15 residues. V dropped 4 bases and J dropped 6; count of bases not matched to a gene: 8.

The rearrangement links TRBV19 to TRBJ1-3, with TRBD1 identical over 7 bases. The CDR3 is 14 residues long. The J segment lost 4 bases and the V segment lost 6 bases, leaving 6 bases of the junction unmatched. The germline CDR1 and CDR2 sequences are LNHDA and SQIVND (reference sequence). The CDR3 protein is CASSPGTAGNTIYF. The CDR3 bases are TGTGCCAGTAGCCCAGGGACAGCAGGAAACACCATATATTTT. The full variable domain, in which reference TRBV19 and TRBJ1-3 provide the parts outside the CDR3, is DGGITQSPKYLFRKEGQNVTLSCEQNLNHDAMYWYRQDPGQGLRLIYYSQIVNDFQKGDIAEGYSVSREKKESFPLTVTSAQKNPTAFYLCASSPGTAGNTIYFGEGSWLTVV.

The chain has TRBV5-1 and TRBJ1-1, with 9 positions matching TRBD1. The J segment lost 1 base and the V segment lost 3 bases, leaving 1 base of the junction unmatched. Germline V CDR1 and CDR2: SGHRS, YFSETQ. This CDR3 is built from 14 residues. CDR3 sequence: CASSSGQGNTEAFF. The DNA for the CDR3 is TGCGCCAGCAGCTCGGGACAGGGGAACACTGAAGCTTTCTTT. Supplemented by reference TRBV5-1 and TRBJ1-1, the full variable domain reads KAGVTQTPRYLIKTRGQQVTLSCSPISGHRSVSWYQQTPGQGLQFLFEYFSETQRNKGNFPGRFSGRQFSNSRSEMNVSTLELGDSALYLCASSSGQGNTEAFFGQGTRLTVV.

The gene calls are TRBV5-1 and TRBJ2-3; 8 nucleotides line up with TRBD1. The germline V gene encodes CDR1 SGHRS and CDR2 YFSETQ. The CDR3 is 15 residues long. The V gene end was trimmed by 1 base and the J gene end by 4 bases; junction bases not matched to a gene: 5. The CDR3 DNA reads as TGCGCCAGCAGCTTGAGACAGGGGAACGCAGATACGCAGTATTTT. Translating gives CASSLRQGNADTQYF. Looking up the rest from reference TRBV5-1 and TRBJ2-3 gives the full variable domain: KAGVTQTPRYLIKTRGQQVTLSCSPISGHRSVSWYQQTPGQGLQFLFEYFSETQRNKGNFPGRFSGRQFSNSRSEMNVSTLELGDSALYLCASSLRQGNADTQYFGPGTRLTVL.

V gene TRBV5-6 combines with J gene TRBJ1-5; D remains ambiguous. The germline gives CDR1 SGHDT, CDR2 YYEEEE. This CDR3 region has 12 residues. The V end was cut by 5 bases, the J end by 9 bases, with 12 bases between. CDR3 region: CASSARPGPQHF. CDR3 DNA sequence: TGTGCCAGCAGTGCCCGTCCCGGGCCCCAGCATTTT.

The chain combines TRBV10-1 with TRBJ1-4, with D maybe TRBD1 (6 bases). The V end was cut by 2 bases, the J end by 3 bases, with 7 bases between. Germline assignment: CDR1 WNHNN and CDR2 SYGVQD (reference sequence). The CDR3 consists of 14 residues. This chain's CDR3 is CASSEGQSNEKLFF. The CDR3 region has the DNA TGCGCCAGCAGTGAGGGACAGTCTAATGAAAAACTGTTTTTT.

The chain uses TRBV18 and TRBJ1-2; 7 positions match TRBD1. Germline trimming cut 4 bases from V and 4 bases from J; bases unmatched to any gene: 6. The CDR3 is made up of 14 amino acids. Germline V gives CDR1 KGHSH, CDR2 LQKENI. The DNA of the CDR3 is TGTGCCAGCTCACAAACAGGGGCCGGCTATGGCTACACCTTC. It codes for CASSQTGAGYGYTF.

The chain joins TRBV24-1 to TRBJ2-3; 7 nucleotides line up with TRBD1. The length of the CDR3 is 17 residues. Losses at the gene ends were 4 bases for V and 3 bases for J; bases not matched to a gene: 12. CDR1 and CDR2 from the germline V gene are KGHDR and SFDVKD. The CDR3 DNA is TGTGCCACCAGTGAATTACAGGGGAATGTTCGGACAGATACGCAGTATTTT. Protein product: CATSELQGNVRTDTQYF.

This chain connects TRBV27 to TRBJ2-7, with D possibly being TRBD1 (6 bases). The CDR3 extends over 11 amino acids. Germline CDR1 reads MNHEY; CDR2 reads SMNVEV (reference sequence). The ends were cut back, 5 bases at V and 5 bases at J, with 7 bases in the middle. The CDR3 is CASSRDNEQYF. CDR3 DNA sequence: TGTGCCAGCAGTCGGGACAACGAGCAGTACTTC.

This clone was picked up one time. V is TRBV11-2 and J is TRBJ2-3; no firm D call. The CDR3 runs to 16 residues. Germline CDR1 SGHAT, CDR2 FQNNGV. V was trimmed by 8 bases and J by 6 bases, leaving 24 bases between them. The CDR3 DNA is TGTGCCAGCCGTTGGCGGCTCAGAAGAAGTTTGGATACGCAGTATTTT. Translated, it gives CASRWRLRRSLDTQYF.

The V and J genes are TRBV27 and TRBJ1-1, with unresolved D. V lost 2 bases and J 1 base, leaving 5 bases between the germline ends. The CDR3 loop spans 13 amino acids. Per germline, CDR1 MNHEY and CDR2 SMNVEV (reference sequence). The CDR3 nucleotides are TGTGCCAGCAGTTTACGGGAGAACACTGAAGCTTTCTTT. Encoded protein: CASSLRENTEAFF.

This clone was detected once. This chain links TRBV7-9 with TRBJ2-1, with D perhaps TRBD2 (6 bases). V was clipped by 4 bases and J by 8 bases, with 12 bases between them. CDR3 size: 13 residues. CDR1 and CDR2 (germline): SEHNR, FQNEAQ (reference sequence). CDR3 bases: TGTGCCAGCAGCTCGGGACTGGTCCATGAGCAGTTCTTC. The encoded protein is CASSSGLVHEQFF.

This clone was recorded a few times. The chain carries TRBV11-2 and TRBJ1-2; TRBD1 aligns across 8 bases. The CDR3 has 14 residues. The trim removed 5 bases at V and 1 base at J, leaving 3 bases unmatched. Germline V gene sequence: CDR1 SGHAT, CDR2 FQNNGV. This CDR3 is CASSQDRVNYGYTF. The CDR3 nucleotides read TGTGCCAGCAGCCAGGACAGGGTTAACTATGGCTACACCTTC. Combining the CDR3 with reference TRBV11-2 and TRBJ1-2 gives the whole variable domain EAGVAQSPRYKIIEKRQSVAFWCNPISGHATLYWYQQILGQGPKLLIQFQNNGVVDDSQLPKDRFSAERLKGVDSTLKIQPAKLEDSAVYLCASSQDRVNYGYTFGSGTRLTVV.